This T cell receptor (beta chain) was sequenced during a study of cytomegalovirus exposure and HLA in healthy donors. The CDR3 runs 13 residues. Germline CDR1 reads SGHRS; CDR2 reads YFSETQ. The V gene lost 4 bases and the J gene lost 3 bases, with 8 bases spanning the gap. Study-wide results and limits: In an earlier analysis, most TCR beta V segments were productive about 87% or about 30% of the time. In most subjects, TCR beta sequences reportedly gave accurate predictions of HLA-A and HLA-B alleles. Among TCR sequences, most were rare, though some public TCRs appeared in many donors. Later genetic work tied a missense DCLRE1C variant to beta-chain V and J trimming.

Primers: 60 Vbeta forward and 13 Jbeta reverse. TCRdb's copy holds only in-frame clones and misses some; the assay was immunoSEQ multiplex PCR. The data contain more than 90,000 clones, 65% to 85% of them singletons. Comment on this clone: What it binds is unknown.

The J gene is TRBJ2-1, the V gene TRBV5-1; D unclear. The source material was PBMCs. The clonotype comes from a man aged 45-65 years in good health and CMV-seropositive. The CDR3 loop is CASSPSDYNEQFF. For the CDR3, the DNA is TGCGCCAGCAGCCCCAGTGACTACAATGAGCAGTTCTTC.